A single sample gave rise to the 8 T cell receptor beta chains below, sequenced in a study of blood T cell repertoires in COVID-19. Assay used: immunoSEQ multiplex PCR; TCRdb lists only in-frame clones, some missing. The sample records about 280,000 clones, roughly 90% being singletons. The source material was PBMCs or T cells enriched from blood (not recorded which). These receptors were taken from a woman aged 18-35 years with acute COVID-19.

In nucleotides, the CDR3 is TGTGCCAGCTCCTCCCGGACAGGGGTACAGGGGACAGATACGCAGTATTTT. It specifies CASSSRTGVQGTDTQYF. The rearrangement links TRBV18 to TRBJ2-3; TRBD1 agrees at 9 bases. From germline, CDR1 is KGHSH and CDR2 LQKENI. V shed 6 bases and J 3 bases; nucleotides not matched to a gene: 13. The CDR3 spans 17 residues.

The chain has TRBV6-4 and TRBJ2-1; TRBD2 might be the D (5 bases). This CDR3 comprises 16 residues. Trimming removed 6 bases from V and 7 bases from J, with 22 bases in between. Germline V gene sequence: CDR1 MRHNA, CDR2 SNTAGT. For the CDR3, the DNA is TGTGCCAGCAGCCTGGAGCGGTCGGGTGGTCCGAATGAGCAGTTCTTC. It translates to CASSLERSGGPNEQFF.

With regard to this clone: The sample contains more than one DNA sequence encoding this CDR3. The chain combines TRBV18 with TRBJ1-4, with TRBD1 matching over 8 bases. V dropped 0 bases and J dropped 7; count of bases not matched to a gene: 4. In germline, CDR1 is KGHSH, CDR2 LQKENI. The CDR3 has 15 amino acids. CDR3 nucleotides: TGTGCCAGCTCACCACCTGGACAGGGCGGTGAAAAACTGTTTTTT. Protein sequence: CASSPPGQGGEKLFF.

The chain is built from TRBV2 and TRBJ2-5, with a possible D match to TRBD2 (6 bases). Germline CDR1 is SNHLY and CDR2 is FYNNEI. Trimming removed 3 bases from V and 3 bases from J, with 14 bases in between. This CDR3 contains 15 residues. This chain's CDR3 is CASSDQGTAKETQYF. The DNA of the CDR3 is TGTGCCAGCAGTGACCAAGGGACTGCAAAAGAGACCCAGTACTTC.

The table lists this clone with a few counts. The rearrangement uses TRBV28 and TRBJ1-6; 8 nucleotides match TRBD1. V shed 6 bases and J 10 bases; nucleotides not matched to a gene: 17. Germline CDR1 reads MDHEN; CDR2 reads SYDVKM. This CDR3 is 17 amino acids long. The CDR3 DNA follows: TGTGCCAGCAGCTCCCCCAGCCGGGACAGGTCTGGCTCACCCCTCCACTTT. This codes for CASSSPSRDRSGSPLHF.

The rearrangement uses TRBV28 and TRBJ2-2, with 7 nucleotides matching TRBD1. CDR3 length: 15 amino acids. J lost 1 base, V lost 4 bases, and 3 bases had no gene match. CDR1 and CDR2 from the germline V gene are MDHEN and SYDVKM. CDR3 nucleotides: TGTGCCAGCAGTTCGGACAGGATGAACACCGGGGAGCTGTTTTTT. Translation: CASSSDRMNTGELFF.

The chain uses TRBV3-1 (or the pseudogene TRBV3-2) and TRBJ1-6; TRBD1 matches 10 bases. After removal of 6 bases from V and 6 bases from J, the junction contained 2 bases not matched to a gene. From germline, CDR1 is LGHDT and CDR2 YNNKEL (reference sequence). CDR3 length: 14 residues. The DNA of the CDR3 is TGTGCCAGCAGACGGGACAGGGGTAATTCACCCCTCCACTTT. Its protein is CASRRDRGNSPLHF.

A single count supports this clone. The chain links TRBV18 to TRBJ1-1, with 8 bases lining up with TRBD1. This CDR3 contains 15 residues. J was trimmed by 5 bases and V by 3 bases; bases with no gene match: 8. The germline gives CDR1 KGHSH, CDR2 LQKENI. In DNA, the CDR3 is TGTGCCAGCTCACCCCAGACAGGGGAGGAGACTGAAGCTTTCTTT. Encoded protein: CASSPQTGEETEAFF.